This is a list of T cell receptor beta chains from one sample in a study of breast tumors, draining lymph nodes, adjacent tissues. TCRdb reprocessed the multiplex PCR reads with MiXCR, giving one entry per CDR3 protein. This sample yields 85,000 to 130,000 distinct CDR3 sequences, of which less than 40% are seen a single time; 5.5% to 7% belongs to the top ten. Material for sequencing was axillary lymph node tissue. These receptors were obtained from a female donor with breast cancer. Some clones in this sample may be carry-over from other donors' samples. CDR3s include the opening cysteine and the closing phenylalanine or tryptophan. Each record gives: CDR3 protein, CDR3 DNA, J gene, clone size, V gene, D gene. A D gene is named only where the DNA matches it firmly. Not all rows give a size; the values are once, few, many and, for expanded clones, a class.

CSARDRLTGADHPQHF TGCAGTGCTAGAGATCGGTTGACAGGAGCCGATCACCCCCAGCATTTT TRBJ1-5 . TRBV20-1 .
CASSRDRQETQYF TGTGCCAGCAGCCGGGACCGACAAGAGACCCAGTACTTC TRBJ2-5 many TRBV7-2 .
CASSGWTDTEAFF TGCGCCAGCAGCGGATGGACTGACACTGAAGCTTTCTTT TRBJ1-1 . TRBV5-1 .
CASSIRLAGGRNTGELFF TGTGCCAGTAGTATACGGCTAGCGGGAGGGCGGAACACCGGGGAGCTGTTTTTT TRBJ2-2 many TRBV19 TRBD2
CATSSLGSSGSNEQFF TGTGCCACCAGCAGCCTAGGGTCTAGCGGGAGCAATGAGCAGTTCTTC TRBJ2-1 . TRBV15 TRBD2
CASSLGTSGETQYF TGTGCCAGCAGCTTAGGGACTAGTGGCGAGACCCAGTACTTC TRBJ2-5 many TRBV7-3 TRBD2
CSARDPRTAQETQYF TGCAGTGCTAGAGATCCCCGGACAGCCCAAGAGACCCAGTACTTC TRBJ2-5 many TRBV20-1 .
CASSLVVGVNTEAFF TGTGCCAGCAGCTTAGTAGTCGGGGTGAACACTGAAGCTTTCTTT TRBJ1-1 few TRBV7-9 .
CASSLIPHSNQPQHF TGTGCCAGCAGCTTAATTCCACATAGCAATCAGCCCCAGCATTTT TRBJ1-5 many TRBV7-2 .
CARSPASGANVLTF TGTGCCAGATCACCGGCGAGTGGGGCCAACGTCCTGACTTTC TRBJ2-6 many TRBV2 .
CSASGGDYGYTF TGCAGTGCTAGTGGGGGTGACTATGGCTACACCTTC TRBJ1-2 . TRBV20-1 .
CSAVGEGDNTGELFF TGCAGTGCTGTCGGCGAGGGGGACAACACCGGGGAGCTGTTTTTT TRBJ2-2 many TRBV20-1 .
CASSWGHGELFF TGTGCCAGCAGCTGGGGGCACGGGGAGCTGTTTTTT TRBJ2-2 many TRBV6-2/TRBV6-3 .
CASSFWDRGYNSPLHF TGTGCCAGCAGTTTTTGGGACAGGGGTTATAATTCACCCCTCCACTTT TRBJ1-6 many TRBV6-5 TRBD1
CASSPSGVSGNTIYF TGCGCCAGCAGCCCCTCAGGAGTCTCTGGAAACACCATATATTTT TRBJ1-3 many TRBV5-1 .
CSATGRPQETQYF TGCAGTGCAACGGGGCGCCCCCAAGAGACCCAGTACTTC TRBJ2-5 many TRBV20-1 .
CASGGVETQYF TGTGCCAGCGGCGGGGTAGAGACCCAGTACTTC TRBJ2-5 many TRBV3-1 .
CASSFPRASGGGSYNEQFF TGCGCCAGCAGCTTCCCAAGGGCTAGCGGGGGGGGCTCCTACAATGAGCAGTTCTTC TRBJ2-1 many TRBV5-1 TRBD2
CASSGGRAFGNEQFF TGTGCCAGCAGCGGCGGGAGGGCCTTTGGAAATGAGCAGTTCTTC TRBJ2-1 many TRBV5-8 TRBD2
CASSEWDRVPHNEQFF TGTGCCAGCAGTGAATGGGACAGGGTCCCACACAATGAGCAGTTCTTC TRBJ2-1 many TRBV25-1 TRBD1
CASSYRFTGANTGELFF TGTGCCAGCAGTTACCGGTTCACAGGGGCGAACACCGGGGAGCTGTTTTTT TRBJ2-2 many TRBV6-5 TRBD1
CANSPRGGRTEAFF TGTGCCAACAGCCCGCGCGGGGGAAGGACTGAAGCTTTCTTT TRBJ1-1 once TRBV7-2 .
CASSLAAGGNGYTF TGTGCCAGCAGCTTAGCGGCAGGGGGCAATGGCTACACCTTC TRBJ1-2 many TRBV7-9 TRBD1
CASRRQGNMNTEAFF TGTGCCAGCAGAAGACAGGGAAACATGAACACTGAAGCTTTCTTT TRBJ1-1 . TRBV5-6 TRBD1
CASTADPYEQYF TGTGCCAGCACCGCGGACCCCTACGAGCAGTACTTC TRBJ2-7 many TRBV2 .
CSARVQGGGPAGGQSYNEQFF TGCAGTGCTAGAGTGCAGGGAGGCGGTCCAGCGGGGGGTCAATCCTACAATGAGCAGTTCTTC TRBJ2-1 many TRBV20-1 TRBD2
CASSLRGRAITQSF TGTGCCAGCAGCTTAAGGGGGCGGGCCATAACCCAGTCCTTC TRBJ2-5 . TRBV7-3 .
CASSGVRNTEAFF TGTGCCAGCAGCGGGGTTCGGAACACTGAAGCTTTCTTT TRBJ1-1 . TRBV6-4 .
CASMPSTPYEQYF TGTGCCAGCATGCCCTCCACCCCCTACGAGCAGTACTTC TRBJ2-7 many TRBV6-5 .
CATSDFNAIDEQFF TGTGCCACCAGTGATTTTAACGCGATCGATGAGCAGTTCTTC TRBJ2-1 many TRBV24-1 .
CSARWATGGSRETQYF TGCAGTGCTAGGTGGGCGACAGGGGGCTCGCGAGAGACCCAGTATTTT TRBJ2-3 . TRBV20-1 TRBD1
CASRASGTSANNEQFF TGTGCCAGCAGAGCTTCCGGGACTAGCGCGAACAATGAGCAGTTCTTC TRBJ2-1 many TRBV3-1 TRBD2
CASSQETSGDNEQFF TGTGCCAGCAGCCAAGAGACTAGCGGAGACAATGAGCAGTTCTTC TRBJ2-1 many TRBV3-1 TRBD2
CSASPGTSGSNEQFF TGCAGTGCTAGTCCGGGGACTAGCGGGTCCAATGAGCAGTTCTTC TRBJ2-1 many TRBV20-1 TRBD2
CASTPGTGGRVDTGELFF TGTGCCAGCACCCCCGGGACAGGGGGCCGGGTTGACACCGGGGAGCTGTTTTTT TRBJ2-2 few TRBV6-1 TRBD1
CSARRGGSDGNSYEQYF TGCAGTGCTAGAAGGGGGGGTTCCGACGGGAACTCCTACGAGCAGTACTTC TRBJ2-7 . TRBV20-1 .
CASSYSGANVLTF TGTGCCAGCAGTTACTCTGGGGCCAACGTCCTGACTTTC TRBJ2-6 many TRBV6-6 .
CASSVAPSSGDEKLFF TGTGCCAGCAGCGTAGCTCCCTCTAGCGGGGATGAAAAACTGTTTTTT TRBJ1-4 once TRBV9 .
CSVPGDFQETQYF TGCAGCGTTCCAGGGGACTTTCAAGAGACCCAGTACTTC TRBJ2-5 many TRBV20-1 .
CSVEPGASNEKLFF TGCAGCGTTGAACCAGGGGCCTCAAATGAAAAACTGTTTTTT TRBJ1-4 . TRBV29-1 .
CATLLQGTSYEQYF TGTGCCACCCTTCTGCAGGGTACCTCCTACGAGCAGTACTTC TRBJ2-7 many TRBV6-6 .
CASSQSRGASYEQYF TGTGCCAGCAGCCAAAGCCGGGGGGCCTCCTACGAGCAGTACTTC TRBJ2-7 . TRBV7-3 .
CAGSLRGRPNYTF TGTGCCGGCAGCTTGAGGGGGCGCCCCAACTACACCTTC TRBJ1-2 . TRBV7-9 TRBD1
CASSHSRANEQFF TGTGCCAGCAGTCACTCGAGGGCCAATGAGCAGTTCTTC TRBJ2-1 few TRBV6-5 .
CASSQGARTSGVNNEQFF TGCGCCAGCAGCCAAGGGGCCCGGACTAGCGGGGTCAACAATGAGCAGTTCTTC TRBJ2-1 many TRBV4-1 TRBD2
CASSPNQGISNQPQHF TGTGCCAGCTCACCAAATCAAGGGATAAGCAATCAGCCCCAGCATTTT TRBJ1-5 many TRBV18 .
CASSQGSSGSYEQYF TGTGCCAGCAGCCAGGGGAGTAGCGGGAGTTACGAGCAGTACTTC TRBJ2-7 many TRBV3-1 TRBD2
CASSYGGYNEQYF TGTGCCAGCAGTTACGGAGGGTACAACGAGCAGTACTTC TRBJ2-7 many TRBV6-6 .
CASSQVAGSDYGYTF TGTGCCAGCAGCCAAGTGGCGGGCTCGGACTATGGCTACACCTTC TRBJ1-2 many TRBV4-2 .
CASSHGTSSFETQYF TGCGCCAGCAGCCACGGGACTAGCAGTTTTGAGACCCAGTACTTC TRBJ2-5 many TRBV4-1 TRBD2
CASSHPPGQGYEQYF TGTGCCAGCAGTCACCCCCCGGGACAGGGCTACGAGCAGTACTTC TRBJ2-7 . TRBV12-3/TRBV12-4 TRBD1